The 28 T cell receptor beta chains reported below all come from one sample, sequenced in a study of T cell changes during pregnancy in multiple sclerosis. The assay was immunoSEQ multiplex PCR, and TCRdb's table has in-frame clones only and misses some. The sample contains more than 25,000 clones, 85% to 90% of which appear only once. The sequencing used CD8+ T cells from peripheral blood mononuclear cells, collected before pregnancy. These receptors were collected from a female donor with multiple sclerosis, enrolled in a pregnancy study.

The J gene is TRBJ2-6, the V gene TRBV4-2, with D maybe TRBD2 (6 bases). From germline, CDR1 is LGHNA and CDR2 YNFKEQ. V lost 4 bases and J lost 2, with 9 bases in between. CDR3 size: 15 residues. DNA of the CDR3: TGTGCCAGCAGCCCCAGGGAGGCTGGGGCCAACGTCCTGACTTTC. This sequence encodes CASSPREAGANVLTF.

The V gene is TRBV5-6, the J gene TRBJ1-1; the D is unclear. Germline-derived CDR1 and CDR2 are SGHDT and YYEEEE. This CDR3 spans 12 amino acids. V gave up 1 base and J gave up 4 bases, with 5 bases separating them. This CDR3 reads CASSLWLTEAFF. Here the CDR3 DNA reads TGTGCCAGCAGCTTGTGGCTCACTGAAGCTTTCTTT.

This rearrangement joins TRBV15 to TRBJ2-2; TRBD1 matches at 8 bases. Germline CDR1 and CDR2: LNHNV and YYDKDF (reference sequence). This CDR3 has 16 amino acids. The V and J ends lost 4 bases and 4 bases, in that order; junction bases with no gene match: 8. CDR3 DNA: TGTGCCACCAGCACCCGACAGGGGACCTTCACCGGGGAGCTGTTTTTT. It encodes CATSTRQGTFTGELFF.

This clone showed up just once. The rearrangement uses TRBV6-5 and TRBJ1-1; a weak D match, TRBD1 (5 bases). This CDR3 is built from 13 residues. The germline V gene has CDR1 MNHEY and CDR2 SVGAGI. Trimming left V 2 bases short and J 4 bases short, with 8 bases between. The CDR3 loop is CASSYAGITEAFF. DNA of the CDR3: TGTGCCAGCAGTTACGCAGGGATCACTGAAGCTTTCTTT.

CDR3 nucleotides: TGTGCCTGGAGTTACCTTACCGGGGACTCATATACAGATACGCAGTATTTT. This gives the protein CAWSYLTGDSYTDTQYF. The V call is TRBV30, the J call TRBJ2-3, with D tentatively TRBD2 (6 bases). The CDR3 has 17 amino acids. Germline-derived CDR1 and CDR2 are GTSNPN and SVGIG (reference sequence). Trimming shortened V by 2 bases and J by 3 bases, and 21 bases separated the two germline ends.

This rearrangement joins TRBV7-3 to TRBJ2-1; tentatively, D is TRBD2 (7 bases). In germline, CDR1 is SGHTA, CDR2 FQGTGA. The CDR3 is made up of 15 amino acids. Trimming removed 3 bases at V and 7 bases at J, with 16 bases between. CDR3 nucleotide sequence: TGTGCCAGCAGCTTGGACTTGAGGGGGGGAAATGAGCAGTTCTTC. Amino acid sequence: CASSLDLRGGNEQFF. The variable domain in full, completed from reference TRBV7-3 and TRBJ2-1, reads GAGVSQTPSNKVTEKGKYVELRCDPISGHTALYWYRQSLGQGPEFLIYFQGTGAADDSGLPNDRFFAVRPEGSVSTLKIQRTERGDSAVYLCASSLDLRGGNEQFFGPGTRLTVL.

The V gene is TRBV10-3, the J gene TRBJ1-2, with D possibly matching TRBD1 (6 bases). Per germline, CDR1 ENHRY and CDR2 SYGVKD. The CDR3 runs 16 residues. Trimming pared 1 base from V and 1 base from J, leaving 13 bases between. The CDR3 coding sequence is TGTGCCATCAGTGAGTTAGGGACACCGGTTAACTATGGCTACACCTTC. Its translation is CAISELGTPVNYGYTF.

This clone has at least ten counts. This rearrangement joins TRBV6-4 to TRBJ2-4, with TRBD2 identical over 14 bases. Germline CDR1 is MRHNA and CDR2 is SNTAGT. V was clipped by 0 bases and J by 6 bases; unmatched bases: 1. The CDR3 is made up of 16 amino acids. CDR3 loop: CASSDSTSGGANIQYF. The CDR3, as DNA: TGTGCCAGCAGTGACTCGACTAGCGGGGGGGCAAACATTCAGTACTTC.

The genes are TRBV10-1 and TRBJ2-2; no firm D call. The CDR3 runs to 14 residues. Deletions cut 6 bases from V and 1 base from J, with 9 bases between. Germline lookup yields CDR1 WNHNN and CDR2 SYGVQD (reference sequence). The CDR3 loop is CASSPLRNTGELFF. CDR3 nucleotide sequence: TGCGCCAGCAGCCCACTAAGGAACACCGGGGAGCTGTTTTTT.

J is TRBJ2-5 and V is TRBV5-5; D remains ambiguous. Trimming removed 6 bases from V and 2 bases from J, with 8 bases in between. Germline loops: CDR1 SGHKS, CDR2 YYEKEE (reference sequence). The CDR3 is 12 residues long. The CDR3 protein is CASISAQETQYF. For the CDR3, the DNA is TGTGCCAGCATATCAGCGCAAGAGACCCAGTACTTC.

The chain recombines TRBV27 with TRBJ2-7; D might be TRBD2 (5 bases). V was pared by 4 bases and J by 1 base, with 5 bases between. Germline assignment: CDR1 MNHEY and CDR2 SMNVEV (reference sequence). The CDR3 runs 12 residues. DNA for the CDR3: TGTGCCAGCAGTTCGGGGTCCTACGAGCAGTACTTC. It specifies CASSSGSYEQYF.

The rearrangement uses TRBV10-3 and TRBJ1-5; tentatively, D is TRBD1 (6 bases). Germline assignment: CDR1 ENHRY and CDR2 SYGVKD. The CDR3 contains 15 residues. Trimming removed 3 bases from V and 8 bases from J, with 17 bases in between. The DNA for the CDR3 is TGTGCCATCAGTGAAAACCGGGACATTAGGAAGCCCCAGCATTTT. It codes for CAISENRDIRKPQHF.

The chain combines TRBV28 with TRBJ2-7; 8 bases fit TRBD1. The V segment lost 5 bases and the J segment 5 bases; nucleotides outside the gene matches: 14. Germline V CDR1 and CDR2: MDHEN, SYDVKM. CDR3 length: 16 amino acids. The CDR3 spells CASSPRDRSTANEQYF. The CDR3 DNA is TGTGCCAGCAGTCCGCGGGACAGGAGTACCGCGAACGAGCAGTACTTC.

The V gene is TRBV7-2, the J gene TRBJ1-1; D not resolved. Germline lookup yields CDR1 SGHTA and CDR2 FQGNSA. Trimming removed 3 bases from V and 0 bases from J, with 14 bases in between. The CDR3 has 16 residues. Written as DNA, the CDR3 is TGTGCCAGCAGCTTGGAGGAGGTGAACATGAACACTGAAGCTTTCTTT. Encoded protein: CASSLEEVNMNTEAFF.

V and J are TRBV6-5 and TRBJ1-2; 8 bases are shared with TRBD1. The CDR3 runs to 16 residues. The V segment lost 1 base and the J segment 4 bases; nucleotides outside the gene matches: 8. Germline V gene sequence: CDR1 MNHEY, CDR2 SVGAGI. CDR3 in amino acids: CASSYLTGQALYGYTF. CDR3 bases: TGTGCCAGCAGTTACTTAACGGGACAGGCACTCTATGGCTACACCTTC.

CDR3 in DNA: TGCGCCAGCAGCTTGCAAGGAACAGGGGGGTGGAATGAGCAGTTCTTC. Translated, it gives CASSLQGTGGWNEQFF. The rearrangement uses TRBV5-1 and TRBJ2-1; 8 bases fit TRBD1. There are 16 residues in the CDR3. CDR1 and CDR2 from the germline V gene are SGHRS and YFSETQ. With V trimmed by 1 base and J by 7 bases, 10 bases remained unmatched.

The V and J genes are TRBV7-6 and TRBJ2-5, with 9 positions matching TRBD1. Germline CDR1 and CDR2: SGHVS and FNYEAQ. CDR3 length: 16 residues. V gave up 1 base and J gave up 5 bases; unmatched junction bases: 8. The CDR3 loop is CASSLDGTGSGETQYF. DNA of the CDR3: TGTGCCAGCAGCTTAGATGGGACAGGGAGTGGGGAGACCCAGTACTTC.

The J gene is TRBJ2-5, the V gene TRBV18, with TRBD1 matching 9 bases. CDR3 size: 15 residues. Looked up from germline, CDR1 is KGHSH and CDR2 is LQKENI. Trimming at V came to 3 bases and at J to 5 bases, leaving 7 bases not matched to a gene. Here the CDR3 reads CASSPAGTGTETQYF. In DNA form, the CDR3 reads TGTGCCAGCTCACCCGCCGGGACAGGGACCGAGACCCAGTACTTC.

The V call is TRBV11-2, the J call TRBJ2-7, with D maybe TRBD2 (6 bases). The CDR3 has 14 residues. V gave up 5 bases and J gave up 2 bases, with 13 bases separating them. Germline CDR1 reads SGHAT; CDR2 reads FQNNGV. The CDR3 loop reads CASSLPGRTYEQYF. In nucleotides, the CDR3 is TGTGCCAGCAGCCTGCCGGGGAGGACCTACGAGCAGTACTTC.

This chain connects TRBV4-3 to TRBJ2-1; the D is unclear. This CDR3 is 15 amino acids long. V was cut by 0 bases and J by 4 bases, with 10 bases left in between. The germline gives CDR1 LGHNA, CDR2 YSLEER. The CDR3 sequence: CASSQDGSLYNEQFF. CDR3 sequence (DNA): TGCGCCAGCAGCCAAGACGGGTCTCTTTACAATGAGCAGTTCTTC.

Here the CDR3 reads CASSLGGVLSYNEQFF. Written as DNA, the CDR3 is TGTGCCAGCAGCTTAGGGGGGGTTCTGTCCTACAATGAGCAGTTCTTC. The chain uses TRBV7-6 and TRBJ2-1, with TRBD2 as a possible D gene (6 bases). CDR3 length equals 16 residues. Germline CDR1 SGHVS, CDR2 FNYEAQ. Between the trimmed V and J ends, which lost 1 base and 1 base, there was a span of 11 bases.

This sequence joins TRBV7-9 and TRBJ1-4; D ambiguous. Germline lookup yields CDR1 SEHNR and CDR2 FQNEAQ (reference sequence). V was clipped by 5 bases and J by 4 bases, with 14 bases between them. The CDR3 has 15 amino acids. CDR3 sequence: CASSQVFGGNEKLFF. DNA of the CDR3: TGTGCCAGCAGCCAAGTGTTTGGAGGTAATGAAAAACTGTTTTTT.

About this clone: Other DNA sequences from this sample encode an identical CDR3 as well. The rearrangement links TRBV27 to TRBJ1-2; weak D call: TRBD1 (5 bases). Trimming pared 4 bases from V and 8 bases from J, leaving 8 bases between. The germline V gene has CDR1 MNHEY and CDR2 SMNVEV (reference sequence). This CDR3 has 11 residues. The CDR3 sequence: CASSSGGGYTF. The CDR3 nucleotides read TGTGCCAGCAGTTCCGGGGGGGGCTACACCTTC.

CDR3 in DNA: TGTGCCAGCAGCTTAAGACTAGCCCCTTACGAGCAGTACTTC. Translated, it gives CASSLRLAPYEQYF. The rearrangement links TRBV7-2 to TRBJ2-7; TRBD2 matches 7 bases. Germline CDR1 and CDR2: SGHTA and FQGNSA. This CDR3 is built from 14 residues. The V and J ends lost 2 bases and 4 bases, in that order; junction bases with no gene match: 5.

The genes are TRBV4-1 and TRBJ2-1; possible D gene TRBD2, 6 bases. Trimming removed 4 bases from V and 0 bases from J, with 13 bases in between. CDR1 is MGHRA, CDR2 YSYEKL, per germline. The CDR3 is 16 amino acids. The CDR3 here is CASSRILGGSYNEQFF. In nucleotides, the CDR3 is TGCGCCAGCAGCCGCATCTTGGGGGGCTCCTACAATGAGCAGTTCTTC.

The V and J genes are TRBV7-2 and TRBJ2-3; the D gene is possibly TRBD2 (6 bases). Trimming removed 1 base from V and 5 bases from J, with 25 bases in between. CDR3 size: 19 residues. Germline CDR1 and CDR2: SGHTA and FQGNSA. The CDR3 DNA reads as TGTGCCAGCAGCTTAGTTTGGGGGGTTAATACTCCCCATGGAGATACGCAGTATTTT. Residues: CASSLVWGVNTPHGDTQYF. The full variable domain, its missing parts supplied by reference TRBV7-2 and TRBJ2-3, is GAGVSQSPSNKVTEKGKDVELRCDPISGHTALYWYRQSLGQGLEFLIYFQGNSAPDKSGLPSDRFSAERTGGSVSTLTIQRTQQEDSAVYLCASSLVWGVNTPHGDTQYFGPGTRLTVL.

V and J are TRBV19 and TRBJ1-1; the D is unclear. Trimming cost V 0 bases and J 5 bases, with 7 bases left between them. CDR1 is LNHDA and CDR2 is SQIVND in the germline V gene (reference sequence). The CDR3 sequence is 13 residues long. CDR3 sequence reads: CASSIDLETEAFF. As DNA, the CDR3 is TGTGCCAGTAGTATAGATTTGGAGACTGAAGCTTTCTTT.

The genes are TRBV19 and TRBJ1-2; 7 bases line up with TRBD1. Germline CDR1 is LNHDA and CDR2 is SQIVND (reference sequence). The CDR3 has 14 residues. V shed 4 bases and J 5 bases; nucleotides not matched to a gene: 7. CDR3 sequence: CASSNRGVVYGYTF. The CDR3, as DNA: TGTGCCAGTAGTAACAGGGGCGTTGTATATGGCTACACCTTC.